The clone carrying this T cell receptor beta chain was detected ten times or more. The entry originates in a study of Graves' ophthalmopathy and Graves' hyperthyroidism. RNA transcripts served as template for amplifying TCR beta CDR3 sequences. HTBI primers were used in a first-round RT-PCR, which preceded a second-round multiplex PCR. TCRdb re-analysed the multiplex PCR reads in MiXCR, keeping a single row per CDR3 protein. The sample carries hundreds of thousands of distinct CDR3 sequences, about 24% recorded once. V was pared by 5 bases and J by 5 bases, with 15 bases between. This CDR3 comprises 14 residues. Germline V gives CDR1 SGHTA, CDR2 FQGTGA.

The sequence derives from a young woman with stable Graves' hyperthyroidism. Some clones in this sample may be carry-over from other donors' samples. The V and J genes are TRBV7-3 and TRBJ2-5; possibly TRBD2 for D (6 bases). Sequenced input: peripheral blood. The CDR3 nucleotides are TGTGCCAGCAGCCTATCAAGCGGGTCGGAGACCCAGTACTTC. This sequence encodes CASSLSSGSETQYF.